Below are 25 T cell receptor beta chains sequenced from a single sample in a study of T cell repertoires in cytomegalovirus infection. TCRdb re-analysed the reads in MiXCR, keeping a single row per CDR3 protein. In the table there are 70,000 to 95,000 distinct CDR3 sequences, about 29% of which are singletons. Their recognized antigens are unknown. The sequences come from CD8+ T cells from cultured PBMCs, collected from culture after CMV antigen stimulation. These receptors all stem from a human donor in good health (CMV status not recorded). Some clones in this sample may be carry-over from other donors' samples.

This clonotype occurred a few times. This chain uses TRBV7-6 with TRBJ1-1, with TRBD1 matching 8 bases. V shed 2 bases and J 4 bases; nucleotides not matched to a gene: 6. The CDR3 has 15 amino acids. In germline, CDR1 is SGHVS, CDR2 FNYEAQ. The CDR3 spells CASSLRTGSFTEAFF. The CDR3 nucleotides read TGTGCCAGCAGCTTAAGGACAGGGAGTTTCACTGAAGCTTTCTTT.

At least ten counts were recorded for this clonotype. This rearrangement joins TRBV20-1 to TRBJ1-1, with unresolved D. V lost 1 base to trimming and J lost 0 bases, with 15 bases between them. This CDR3 region has 16 residues. From germline, CDR1 is DFQATT and CDR2 SNEGSKA (reference sequence). The CDR3 loop reads CSARAAGFLMNTEAFF. CDR3 DNA sequence: TGCAGTGCTAGAGCGGCAGGCTTTCTTATGAACACTGAAGCTTTCTTT.

This clonotype was seen ten or more times. This sequence joins TRBV19 and TRBJ1-6; 9 bases agree with TRBD1. Germline V gives CDR1 LNHDA, CDR2 SQIVND (reference sequence). The CDR3 has 14 residues. J gave up 7 bases and V 6 bases, and 4 bases lay outside the gene matches. CDR3 sequence: CASRGQGNNSPLHF. The DNA of the CDR3 is TGTGCCAGTAGGGGACAGGGTAACAATTCACCCCTCCACTTT.

This clonotype was picked up a small number of times. The J gene is TRBJ2-1, the V gene TRBV7-8, with TRBD1 as a possible D gene (6 bases). V lost 3 bases to trimming and J lost 4 bases, with 16 bases between them. The CDR3 consists of 16 residues. Germline CDR1 SGHVS, CDR2 FQNEAQ. The CDR3: CASSFRTVQPYNEQFF. Written as DNA, the CDR3 is TGTGCCAGCAGCTTCAGGACAGTTCAACCTTACAATGAGCAGTTCTTC.

This clonotype has a handful of counts. The V gene is TRBV5-6, the J gene TRBJ1-6; D ambiguous. Germline lookup yields CDR1 SGHDT and CDR2 YYEEEE. Trimming left V 4 bases short and J 7 bases short, with 9 bases between. This CDR3 spans 13 amino acids. CDR3 residues: CASSRTGNSPLHF. The CDR3 coding sequence is TGTGCCAGCAGCCGGACCGGCAATTCACCCCTCCACTTT.

This clonotype was detected many times. This chain uses TRBV24-1 with TRBJ2-5; tentatively, D is TRBD2 (6 bases). From germline, CDR1 is KGHDR and CDR2 SFDVKD. V was clipped by 4 bases and J by 9 bases, with 17 bases between them. The CDR3 is made up of 14 amino acids. This CDR3 is CATSDPGQGEAQYF. The CDR3 DNA is TGTGCCACCAGTGACCCGGGCCAAGGGGAGGCCCAGTACTTC.

There are a few counts of this clonotype. The chain is built from TRBV2 and TRBJ1-5; no definite D call. Trimming took off 5 bases at V and 4 bases at J, with 9 bases between the two ends. This CDR3 is built from 13 residues. Germline V lookup: CDR1 SNHLY, CDR2 FYNNEI. CDR3 bases: TGTGCCAGCAGTAACGATGGGAATCAGCCCCAGCATTTT. Protein: CASSNDGNQPQHF.

This clonotype was observed at least ten times. The V call is TRBV2, the J call TRBJ2-7; 9 bases agree with TRBD2. Looked up from germline, CDR1 is SNHLY and CDR2 is FYNNEI. V shed 6 bases, J shed 4 bases, and the junction held 7 bases outside the gene matches. The CDR3 totals 14 residues. The CDR3 region is CASRDSGGAYEQYF. Written as DNA, the CDR3 is TGTGCCAGCAGAGATAGCGGGGGCGCATACGAGCAGTACTTC.

This clonotype was recorded many times. The CDR3 protein is CASSLGYEAFF. The DNA of the CDR3 is TGTGCCAGCAGCTTAGGTTATGAAGCTTTCTTT. This rearrangement joins TRBV7-9 to TRBJ1-1; D is uncertain. Germline V gene sequence: CDR1 SEHNR, CDR2 FQNEAQ (reference sequence). The CDR3 has 11 amino acids. V lost 1 base and J 7 bases, leaving 4 bases between the germline ends.

This rearrangement joins TRBV7-8 to TRBJ2-2; TRBD1 is a possible D gene (5 bases). Germline V gene sequence: CDR1 SGHVS, CDR2 FQNEAQ. This CDR3 comprises 14 residues. Trimming took 5 bases from V and 2 from J, leaving 9 bases between them. The CDR3 protein is CASSRWGNTGELFF. The CDR3 DNA sequence: TGTGCCAGCAGCCGTTGGGGCAACACCGGGGAGCTGTTTTTT. Using reference TRBV7-8 and TRBJ2-2 for the parts outside the CDR3, the full variable domain is GAGVSQSPRYKVAKRGQDVALRCDPISGHVSLFWYQQALGQGPEFLTYFQNEAQLDKSGLPSDRFFAERPEGSVSTLKIQRTQQEDSAVYLCASSRWGNTGELFFGEGSRLTVL.

This clonotype was seen ten or more times. The chain employs TRBV7-6 and TRBJ1-5; TRBD1 aligns across 7 bases. Germline V gene lookup returns CDR1 SGHVS and CDR2 FNYEAQ. V gave up 1 base and J gave up 12 bases; unmatched junction bases: 6. This CDR3 is built from 13 residues. CDR3 protein: CASSLDQQGLQHF. As DNA, the CDR3 is TGTGCCAGCAGCTTAGACCAACAGGGGCTCCAGCATTTT.

This clonotype was found once. This chain uses TRBV4-1 with TRBJ2-7, with TRBD1 matching over 8 bases. The CDR3 has 15 amino acids. Trimming cost V 3 bases and J 3 bases; bases outside gene matches: 7. Germline CDR1 MGHRA, CDR2 YSYEKL. CDR3 amino acids: CASSQGGQGYYEQYF. The CDR3 DNA follows: TGCGCCAGCAGCCAGGGCGGACAGGGATACTACGAGCAGTACTTC.

This clonotype was observed a handful of times. This chain joins TRBV29-1 and TRBJ1-2, with D unresolved. The germline CDR1 and CDR2 sequences are SQVTM and ANQGSEA. This CDR3 is built from 15 residues. V lost 0 bases and J 0 bases, leaving 11 bases between the germline ends. The CDR3 spells CSVEDLTDTNYGYTF. The CDR3 region has the DNA TGCAGCGTTGAAGATCTCACAGACACTAACTATGGCTACACCTTC.

There are a few counts of this clonotype. The genes are TRBV12-3 or TRBV12-4 and TRBJ2-1; D not resolved. The CDR3 length is 12 residues. V was trimmed by 1 base and J by 13 bases, leaving 11 bases between them. CDR3 amino acids: CASSLGATLQFF. For the CDR3, the DNA is TGTGCCAGCAGTTTAGGCGCAACGCTCCAGTTCTTC.

V usage is TRBV4-1 and J usage is TRBJ2-1, with D maybe TRBD2 (6 bases). V dropped 1 base and J dropped 0 bases, with 10 bases sitting between them. The CDR3 consists of 16 residues. Germline lookup yields CDR1 MGHRA and CDR2 YSYEKL. The CDR3 nucleotides read TGCGCCAGCAGCCAAGGGCGGGGAAGCTCCTACAATGAGCAGTTCTTC. The encoded protein is CASSQGRGSSYNEQFF.

The CDR3 DNA reads TGTGCCAGCAGCGAACAGGGGCAGAACACTGAAGCTTTCTTT. Its protein is CASSEQGQNTEAFF. This rearrangement joins TRBV12-3 or TRBV12-4 to TRBJ1-1; 7 bases fit TRBD1. Trimming at V came to 6 bases and at J to 1 base, leaving 5 bases not matched to a gene. This CDR3 contains 14 residues.

J is TRBJ2-5 and V is TRBV24-1; 13 bases match TRBD2. V lost 4 bases and J lost 4; bases outside the gene matches: 11. This CDR3 is built from 18 residues. CDR1 and CDR2 (germline): KGHDR, SFDVKD. The CDR3 loop is CATSDHRTSGGQGETQYF. DNA of the CDR3: TGTGCCACCAGTGACCACCGGACTAGCGGGGGCCAAGGAGAGACCCAGTACTTC.

The chain recombines TRBV24-1 with TRBJ1-1; D remains ambiguous. In germline, CDR1 is KGHDR, CDR2 SFDVKD. CDR3 length: 13 residues. The ends were cut back, 5 bases at V and 4 bases at J, with 10 bases in the middle. DNA of the CDR3: TGTGCCACCAGTGTCGGCCGGGGCACTGAAGCTTTCTTT. It codes for CATSVGRGTEAFF.

The rearrangement uses TRBV7-9 and TRBJ2-7, with D perhaps TRBD1 (6 bases). The CDR3 is 15 residues long. The germline V gene encodes CDR1 SEHNR and CDR2 FQNEAQ (reference sequence). The V end was cut by 3 bases, the J end by 0 bases, with 12 bases between. Here the CDR3 reads CASSLVTGSSYEQYF. CDR3 bases: TGTGCCAGCAGCTTGGTGACAGGTTCCTCCTACGAGCAGTACTTC.

This clonotype was counted ten times or more. This chain joins TRBV7-8 and TRBJ2-5; TRBD2 agrees at 7 bases. The CDR3 length is 18 residues. V was clipped by 7 bases and J by 1 base; unmatched bases: 18. Germline CDR1 is SGHVS and CDR2 is FQNEAQ. The CDR3, as DNA: TGTGCCAGCACCAGAGGGATAGGACTAGGGGAGCGCCAAGAGACCCAGTACTTC. Translation gives CASTRGIGLGERQETQYF.

This clonotype has only a few counts. The genes are TRBV7-6 and TRBJ2-3; no firm D call. Trimming cost V 5 bases and J 0 bases, with 6 bases left between them. Germline CDR1 and CDR2: SGHVS and FNYEAQ. This CDR3 is 13 amino acids long. The CDR3 DNA follows: TGTGCCAGCAGCCCTTGGAGCACAGATACGCAGTATTTT. Amino acids: CASSPWSTDTQYF.

In its sample, this clonotype was seen a few times. V is TRBV20-1 and J is TRBJ1-2; 8 bases fit TRBD1. The germline gives CDR1 DFQATT, CDR2 SNEGSKA (reference sequence). Trimming removed 2 bases from V and 4 bases from J; junction bases left unmatched: 15. The CDR3 loop spans 17 amino acids. The CDR3 region is CSARPDRVEVYGYGYTF. DNA for the CDR3: TGCAGTGCTAGACCGGACAGGGTAGAGGTGTATGGCTATGGCTACACCTTC.

The V call is TRBV28, the J call TRBJ1-5, with 7 nucleotides matching TRBD1. V was clipped by 3 bases and J by 5 bases; unmatched bases: 4. The CDR3 runs 14 residues. The V gene's germline CDR1 is MDHEN and CDR2 SYDVKM. The CDR3 loop reads CASSFQGEYQPQHF. The CDR3 nucleotides read TGTGCCAGCAGTTTCCAGGGGGAGTATCAGCCCCAGCATTTT.

This chain uses TRBV4-1 with TRBJ2-5; D might be TRBD1 (6 bases). The germline V gene has CDR1 MGHRA and CDR2 YSYEKL. The CDR3 covers 15 residues. V lost 4 bases, J lost 0 bases, and 12 bases lay in between. The CDR3 region has the DNA TGCGCCAGCAGCCTGACAGGTTTGGACCAAGAGACCCAGTACTTC. It is translated as CASSLTGLDQETQYF.

V and J are TRBV7-6 and TRBJ2-7; tentatively, D is TRBD2 (6 bases). In germline, CDR1 is SGHVS, CDR2 FNYEAQ. Trimming removed 4 bases at V and 2 bases at J, with 12 bases between. This CDR3 contains 14 residues. CDR3 loop: CASSSPGAAYEQYF. CDR3 coding DNA: TGTGCCAGCAGCTCCCCGGGAGCGGCCTACGAGCAGTACTTC.